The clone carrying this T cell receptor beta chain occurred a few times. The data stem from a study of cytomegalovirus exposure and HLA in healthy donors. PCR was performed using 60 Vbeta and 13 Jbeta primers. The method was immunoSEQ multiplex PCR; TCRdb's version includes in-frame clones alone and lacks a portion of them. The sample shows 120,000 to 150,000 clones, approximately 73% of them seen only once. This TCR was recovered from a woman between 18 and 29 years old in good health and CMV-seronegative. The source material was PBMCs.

The DNA of the CDR3 is TGTGCCAGCAGCGTAGCCAACATTGACTATGGCTACACCTTC. Protein: CASSVANIDYGYTF. The genes are TRBV9 and TRBJ1-2; D is unclear. The germline V and J ends were trimmed by 0 bases and 3 bases, with 9 bases remaining between them. Germline V gene sequence: CDR1 SGDLS, CDR2 YYNGEE. This CDR3 has 14 residues.